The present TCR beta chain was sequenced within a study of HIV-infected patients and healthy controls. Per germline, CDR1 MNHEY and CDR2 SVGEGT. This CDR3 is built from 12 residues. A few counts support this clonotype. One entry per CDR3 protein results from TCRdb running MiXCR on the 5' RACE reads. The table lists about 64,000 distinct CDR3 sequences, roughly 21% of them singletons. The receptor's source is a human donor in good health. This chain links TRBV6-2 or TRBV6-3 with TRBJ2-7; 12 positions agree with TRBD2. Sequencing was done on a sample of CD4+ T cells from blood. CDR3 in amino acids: CASSEPGLAGEV. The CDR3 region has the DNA TGTGCCAGCAGTGAACCGGGACTAGCGGGCGAGGTC.